This T cell receptor (beta chain) was obtained from a study of T cells in Graves' hyperthyroidism and ophthalmopathy. RNA transcripts served as the template for amplifying TCR beta CDR3 regions. HTBI primers were the set used in a first-round RT-PCR of the TCR CDR3. TCRdb reprocessed the multiplex PCR reads via MiXCR and lists one record per CDR3 protein. The sample comprises 450,000 to 700,000 distinct CDR3 sequences, just over 45% of which are singletons, and roughly 19% rests with the top ten. The CDR3 loop spans 10 amino acids. Unmatched junction bases numbered 4, after V lost 11 bases and J lost 9 bases. The germline V gene has CDR1 MNHEY and CDR2 SMNVEV (reference sequence).

The sequence was collected from an adult woman with Graves' disease, either hyperthyroidism or ophthalmopathy (not recorded which). The J gene is TRBJ2-7, the V gene TRBV27, with 10 bases matching TRBD2. Sequenced: peripheral blood or thyroid tissue (not recorded which). The chain's CDR3 is CALWTSGQYF. CDR3 DNA sequence: TGTGCCCTCTGGACTAGCGGGCAGTACTTC.